This T cell receptor (beta chain) was sequenced in a study of CXCR3-negative and CXCR3-positive naive CD8 T cells. Study-wide results and limits: More hydrophobic TRB CDR3s occurred in CXCR3-positive than in CXCR3-negative naive cells. Both naive subsets showed comparably high diversity, and memory CD8+ cells showed much lower diversity. CD5 surface expression was similar among naive subsets, and TCR strength was estimated by inference from TRB CDR3 properties.

Turning to this clonotype: The antigen is not known.

Libraries were UMI-labeled 5' RACE TRB cDNA. Reprocessing the 5' RACE reads, TCRdb reports a single entry for every CDR3 protein and omits DNA. The table for this sample gives about 120,000 distinct CDR3 sequences. Triplicate sorts, around 300,000 cells apiece, were made for each CD8+ T cell subset. The naive CD8+ gate required CD45RO-CCR7+CD27+CD95- phenotype. Germline V gene lookup returns CDR1 SGHVS and CDR2 FQNEAQ. The CDR3 is 15 amino acids. The receptor was derived from a human donor in good health. Some clones in this sample may be carry-over from other donors' samples. The rearrangement uses TRBV7-8 and TRBJ2-5; absent DNA, TCRdb's TRBD1 call cannot be checked. The sample consisted of naive CXCR3+ CD8+ T cells from blood. Subset given: CD45RO-CCR7+CD27+CD95- naive CD8+ T cells expressing CXCR3 (TNR3+). The CDR3 is CASSFREGFQETQYF.